This T cell receptor beta chain was sequenced during a study of Ad26.COV2.S vaccination and SARS-CoV-2 variants. Study findings and constraints: Researchers cautioned that TCR breadth and depth analyses may have underestimated total T cell responses. Comparable non-spike TCR breadth was observed in vaccine and placebo recipients.

Generated by immunoSEQ multiplex PCR, the TCRdb table keeps only in-frame clones and is missing some. This sample has approximately 360,000 clones, with 83% found just once. Sample treatment: roughly 20 received Ad26.COV2.S at low or high dose, single or two shots; roughly five received placebo; per-sample allocation not given. Samples analyzed were those drawn on day 63 after the first vaccine or placebo injection. Expressing Wuhan-strain SARS-CoV-2 spike, an Ad26 vector served as the vaccine. A note on this clone: Its target is unknown.

Trimming took 6 bases from V and 4 from J, leaving 16 bases between them. CDR1 is MNHEY, CDR2 SVGAGI, per germline. The CDR3 length is 14 residues. This specimen was peripheral blood, taken in a trial of Ad26.COV2.S vaccine versus placebo. The rearrangement links TRBV6-5 to TRBJ2-7; a weak D match, TRBD1 (6 bases). This sequence was found in a person aged 18 to 65 who received the Ad26.COV2.S COVID-19 vaccine or a placebo. The CDR3 region is CASRRTAKGYEQYF. In DNA, the CDR3 is TGTGCCAGCAGGAGGACAGCTAAAGGTTACGAGCAGTACTTC.